This T cell receptor (beta chain) was captured by sequencing in a study of T cells in Graves' hyperthyroidism and ophthalmopathy. The table lists this clonotype with a few counts. Its antigen is not known. V was trimmed by 6 bases and J by 5 bases, leaving 19 bases between them. CDR1 and CDR2 (germline): SNHLY, FYNNEI. CDR3 length: 15 amino acids. RNA transcripts provided the source from which TCR beta CDR3 regions were amplified. First-round RT-PCR targeting the TCR CDR3 was performed with the HTBI primer set. TCRdb re-called the multiplex PCR reads through MiXCR, storing one row per CDR3 protein. Among about 610,000 distinct CDR3 sequences listed, around 15% were seen once. Overall study findings and caveats: Most clonotypes that expanded in the thyroid above 0.001 also showed up in blood.

The sequence came from a woman aged 35 to 49 with Graves' ophthalmopathy. Sequenced: blood. The genes are TRBV2 and TRBJ1-1; D is perhaps TRBD1 (5 bases). This chain's CDR3 is CASSSPREGSTEAFF. The CDR3, as DNA: TGTGCCAGCAGCTCCCCCAGGGAAGGGAGTACTGAAGCTTTCTTT.